This record concerns one T cell receptor (beta chain) sequence. Its target is unknown. The sample originates from a study of CD8+ T cells in alopecia areata. Germline CDR1 and CDR2: SEHNR and FQNEAQ (reference sequence). V was shortened by 6 bases and J by 0 bases, with 8 bases between the two germline ends. This CDR3 comprises 13 residues. Study-wide findings and caveats: Tofacitinib produced a significant decrease in scalp clonality and in expanded CD8+ clones among the top 100.

Treatment indicated: oral pan-JAK inhibitor, 5-10 mg twice daily. Following RNA extraction, reverse transcription yielded cDNA that acted as the sequencing template. TCRdb keeps only in-frame clones here, not all; method: immunoSEQ multiplex PCR. In the table there are 150,000 to 250,000 clones, more than 55% of which are singletons. The input for sequencing was CD4+ T cells sorted from blood, taken at week 4, from a patient treated with tofacitinib. The receptor's source is a human donor with alopecia areata. The chain uses TRBV7-9 and TRBJ2-5; unclear D gene. CDR3 bases: TGTGCCAGCAGTTTGAAGTACCAAGAGACCCAGTACTTC. Amino acid sequence: CASSLKYQETQYF.